This TCR beta chain was profiled in a study of glioma-infiltrating T cells. Study findings and constraints: Gliomas, especially low-grade, showed above-expected tissue-blood divergence; non-neoplastic patients showed below. Very few CDR3 sequences were shared between tissue and blood.

Turning to this clonotype: Its antigen is currently unknown. Mismatch with germline at one junction end may stem from a read error.

CDR3 length: 17 amino acids. Germline V gene sequence: CDR1 MNHNS, CDR2 SASEGT. TCR alpha and beta CDR3 regions were amplified from RNA using iRepertoire nested multiplex PCR. Input was about 85-400 ng of tissue mRNA or PBMC total RNA. TCRdb recomputed calls from the multiplex PCR reads with MiXCR, one row per CDR3 protein. The data hold about 130,000 distinct CDR3 sequences, with around 23% observed a single time. The chain carries TRBV6-1 and TRBJ2-7; TRBD1 is a possible D gene (5 bases). This TCR was recovered from a human donor with low-grade glioma or glioblastoma, undergoing nonglioma brain surgery, or in good health (not recorded which). Sequenced material: glioma tissue, nonneoplastic brain tissue, or PBMCs (not recorded which). In DNA, the CDR3 is TGTGCCAGCAGTAGAGGACAACCAGACTTTAGCTCATACGAGCAGTGCTTC. As protein: CASSRGQPDFSSYEQCF.